Each of the 19 T cell receptor beta chains below was sequenced from the same sample in a study of T cells after yellow fever vaccination. Via MiXCR, TCRdb re-called the 5' RACE reads, giving one row per CDR3 protein. The repertoire holds 300,000 or so distinct CDR3 sequences, approximately 12% seen once, with 0.4% to 0.65% in the top ten. The sequenced sample was CD4+ T cells sorted from PBMCs, obtained 45 days after the yellow fever booster vaccination. These receptors were taken from a young man who received the YFV17D yellow fever vaccine.

V and J are TRBV12-3 or TRBV12-4 and TRBJ2-5; 7 bases agree with TRBD2. CDR3 length equals 16 residues. Germline trimming cut 3 bases from V and 1 base from J; bases unmatched to any gene: 8. In nucleotides, the CDR3 is TGTGCCAGCAGTTTTCCGGGACTAAGTACCCAAGAGACCCAGTACTTC. Protein: CASSFPGLSTQETQYF.

This clonotype occurred a few times. The chain recombines TRBV6-5 with TRBJ2-7; TRBD2 matches 9 bases. Germline values: CDR1 MNHEY, CDR2 SVGAGI. V was pared by 11 bases and J by 3 bases, with 5 bases of the junction left unmatched. CDR3 size: 12 residues. This CDR3 is CAAGGEGYEQYF. In DNA form, the CDR3 reads TGTGCCGCGGGGGGGGAGGGCTACGAGCAGTACTTC.

This clonotype was observed a few times. The gene calls are TRBV7-2 and TRBJ1-1; D remains unclear. With 4 bases removed from V and 1 base from J, the gap between germline ends came to 7 bases. CDR3 length equals 13 residues. Per the germline V gene, CDR1 is SGHTA and CDR2 is FQGNSA. In DNA, the CDR3 is TGTGCCAGCAGCTCCTACACGAACACTGAAGCTTTCTTT. This gives the protein CASSSYTNTEAFF.

There are a few counts of this clonotype. V is TRBV20-1 and J is TRBJ2-7, with 12 positions matching TRBD2. V gave up 6 bases and J gave up 1 base; unmatched junction bases: 10. The germline CDR1 and CDR2 sequences are DFQATT and SNEGSKA (reference sequence). CDR3 length: 16 residues. The CDR3 reads CSAIRTGLAGSYEQYF. CDR3 sequence (DNA): TGCAGTGCCATCAGGACCGGACTAGCGGGATCCTACGAGCAGTACTTC.

This clonotype was counted a few times. The chain couples TRBV7-9 to TRBJ2-1; TRBD2 matches at 8 bases. J gave up 5 bases and V 9 bases, and 6 bases lay outside the gene matches. Germline loops: CDR1 SEHNR, CDR2 FQNEAQ (reference sequence). The length of the CDR3 is 13 residues. CDR3 sequence (DNA): TGTGCCAGAGACCGGCGGGGGGACAATGAGCAGTTCTTC. This codes for CARDRRGDNEQFF. Using reference TRBV7-9 and TRBJ2-1 for the parts outside the CDR3, the full variable domain is DTGVSQNPRHKITKRGQNVTFRCDPISEHNRLYWYRQTLGQGPEFLTYFQNEAQLEKSRLLSDRFSAERPKGSFSTLEIQRTEQGDSAMYLCARDRRGDNEQFFGPGTRLTVL.

The gene calls are TRBV5-1 and TRBJ2-1; D is tentatively TRBD1 or TRBD2 (5 bases each). The CDR3 has 14 amino acids. The V gene lost 3 bases and the J gene lost 2 bases, with 9 bases spanning the gap. Germline assignment: CDR1 SGHRS and CDR2 YFSETQ. CDR3 nucleotides: TGCGCCAGCAGCTCCGGGGACCCCTACAATGAGCAGTTCTTC. Translated, it gives CASSSGDPYNEQFF.

This clonotype appeared a few times. The gene calls are TRBV29-1 and TRBJ1-1, with D possibly being TRBD1 (5 bases). Germline assignment: CDR1 SQVTM and CDR2 ANQGSEA. V gave up 0 bases and J gave up 4 bases, with 15 bases separating them. The CDR3 extends over 15 amino acids. In nucleotides, the CDR3 is TGCAGCGTTGAAGAGGTGGGGCCGGGAGCCACTGAAGCTTTCTTT. The encoded protein is CSVEEVGPGATEAFF.

This chain connects TRBV19 to TRBJ2-5; D is unresolved. CDR3 size: 14 residues. The V end was cut by 3 bases, the J end by 5 bases, with 13 bases between. The V gene's germline CDR1 is LNHDA and CDR2 SQIVND (reference sequence). The DNA of the CDR3 is TGTGCCAGTAGTATGTCCGGCAATTGGGAGACCCAGTACTTC. Protein sequence: CASSMSGNWETQYF.

This clonotype appeared a few times. The V and J genes are TRBV18 and TRBJ2-1; D uncertain. The CDR3 runs 15 residues. CDR1 and CDR2 from the germline V gene are KGHSH and LQKENI. V lost 1 base and J 7 bases, leaving 14 bases between the germline ends. The CDR3 DNA follows: TGTGCCAGCTCACCACGGGTAGGCTCCGGTAATGAGCAGTTCTTC. As protein: CASSPRVGSGNEQFF.

This clonotype showed up many times. The junction and the germline gene differ at one end; a read error may be behind it. This chain uses TRBV7-7 with TRBJ2-5; TRBD2 matches 9 bases. CDR1 and CDR2 (germline): SSHAT, FNYEAQ (reference sequence). The CDR3 length is 14 residues. This CDR3 reads CASSLGGRGETQYF. In DNA form, the CDR3 reads TGTGCTAGCAGCTTAGGCGGGAGGGGAGAGACCCAGTACTTC.

This clonotype was seen a handful of times. CDR3 sequence (DNA): TGCAGTGCTAGACAAGGGGGCGCCTATGGCTACACCTTC. It specifies CSARQGGAYGYTF. The chain couples TRBV20-1 to TRBJ1-2; 7 bases agree with TRBD1. The V gene end was trimmed by 2 bases and the J gene end by 4 bases; junction bases not matched to a gene: 4. This CDR3 is built from 13 residues. Germline loops: CDR1 DFQATT, CDR2 SNEGSKA (reference sequence).

This chain uses TRBV5-1 with TRBJ2-1, with 7 bases matching TRBD2. V lost 1 base to trimming and J lost 10 bases; unmatched junction nucleotides: 14. Germline lookup yields CDR1 SGHRS and CDR2 YFSETQ. CDR3 length: 16 residues. CDR3 DNA: TGCGCCAGCAGCTTGTATGCGGGAGCCCCGGGGGTAGAGCAGTTCTTC. This encodes CASSLYAGAPGVEQFF.

This clonotype turned up a few times. CDR3 amino acids: CASRARGLGGYEQYF. The CDR3 DNA reads as TGTGCCAGCAGAGCAAGGGGGCTAGGGGGCTACGAGCAGTACTTC. The chain uses TRBV27 and TRBJ2-7; 7 bases match TRBD1. The CDR3 has 15 residues. CDR1 is MNHEY and CDR2 is SMNVEV in the germline V gene (reference sequence). V was pared by 6 bases and J by 3 bases, with 11 bases of the junction left unmatched.

This clonotype has ten or more counts. The rearrangement joins TRBV24-1 to TRBJ2-3; TRBD1 matches at 9 bases. Trimming at V came to 4 bases and at J to 5 bases, leaving 6 bases not matched to a gene. Germline values: CDR1 KGHDR, CDR2 SFDVKD. CDR3 size: 15 residues. The CDR3 DNA follows: TGTGCCACCAGTGACTTTACAGGGGGCGGAGATACGCAGTATTTT. It specifies CATSDFTGGGDTQYF.

This clonotype was recorded a few times. V and J are TRBV28 and TRBJ2-3, with 9 bases identical to TRBD2. Germline V gene sequence: CDR1 MDHEN, CDR2 SYDVKM. J was trimmed by 2 bases and V by 7 bases; bases with no gene match: 13. The CDR3 has 17 amino acids. The DNA of the CDR3 is TGTGCCAGCACCCTTTGGGCTAGCGGGGAGAACACAGATACGCAGTATTTT. Translating gives CASTLWASGENTDTQYF.

This clonotype has only a few counts. The chain employs TRBV20-1 and TRBJ1-1, with D possibly being TRBD1 (5 bases). V was shortened by 7 bases and J by 0 bases, with 9 bases between the two germline ends. CDR1 and CDR2 from the germline V gene are DFQATT and SNEGSKA (reference sequence). This CDR3 spans 12 amino acids. The CDR3 DNA follows: TGCAGTGTGGGGGGGATGAACACTGAAGCTTTCTTT. Its translation: CSVGGMNTEAFF.

This clonotype showed up just once. This chain connects TRBV20-1 to TRBJ2-4; D not certain. V was clipped by 0 bases and J by 12 bases, with 18 bases between them. The CDR3 spans 14 residues. Germline V gives CDR1 DFQATT, CDR2 SNEGSKA (reference sequence). The DNA of the CDR3 is TGCAGTGCTAGAGATCCGGGTCCATCAAGGACTCAGTACTTC. It codes for CSARDPGPSRTQYF.

This sequence joins TRBV7-8 and TRBJ2-2; D unresolved. Trimming left V 0 bases short and J 7 bases short, with 9 bases between. The CDR3 length is 14 residues. From germline, CDR1 is SGHVS and CDR2 FQNEAQ. The CDR3 reads CASSLAREYGELFF. The CDR3 DNA reads as TGTGCCAGCAGCTTAGCTAGAGAATACGGGGAGCTGTTTTTT.

This clonotype was seen more than once but under ten times. The rearrangement links TRBV7-2 to TRBJ2-7, with 10 bases aligning to TRBD2. This CDR3 comprises 16 residues. J lost 4 bases, V lost 4 bases, and 10 bases had no gene match. Germline V gene lookup returns CDR1 SGHTA and CDR2 FQGNSA. CDR3 sequence (DNA): TGTGCCAGCAGCTCCTCCCCAGCTAGCGGGAGATACGAGCAGTACTTC. This codes for CASSSSPASGRYEQYF.